The source of this T cell receptor beta chain is a study of shared clonotypes between healthy human individuals (dated by TCRdb to about 2020). With regard to the full study: Two women and three men aged 18 to 49 years were included in the cohort. To increase sequencing depth and limit assay-specific biases, different laboratories used diverse techniques to prepare libraries and sequence TCR repertoires. Each donor's leukapheresis produced roughly between about 0.85 and 10 billion PBMCs. Blood TCR repertoires of a handful of healthy adults were deeply sequenced to estimate repertoire size and the extent of clonotype sharing between individuals. Per donor, three plates each were used for CD4 naive and CD4 memory, two for CD8 naive, and one for CD8 memory.

This clone was observed once. Its antigen is currently not known. No qualities accompany the bases; no much larger clone lies one base away. CDR3 length: 16 amino acids, cysteine to phenylalanine. The read is trimmed to its CDR3 DNA, 48 bases read in frame from base 1. The germline V gene encodes CDR1 WNHNN and CDR2 SYGVQD (reference sequence). Trimming removed 0 bases from V and 4 bases from J, leaving 12 bases between the germline ends. Using the deep immunoSEQ assay, TCR CDR3 regions were amplified from genomic DNA by multiplex PCR. Extracted genomic DNA from each cell subset was distributed evenly across all wells of several immunoSEQ 96-well plates, and each plate was treated as a replicate. For sorted subsets, 150 to 200 ng genomic DNA, equal to about 30,000 T cell genomes, was loaded into each replicate PCR. Purified libraries were quantified with a Qubit 3.0 fluorometer, sized on a Bioanalyzer 2100, and re-quantified with the KAPA Library Quantification kit. Every immunoSEQ 96-well plate was sequenced on a dedicated single-read 150-cycle Illumina NextSeq 550 flow cell. Turning to the authors' computational methods: Because the immunoSEQ output included only junctional sequences and no quality scores, the filtering could not be the same as the filtering used for full-length reads. To assign V/J genes and CDR3, sequences were annotated using PyIR, a Python wrapper for IgBLAST v1.9, with IMGT germline references. Any read was removed if the V/J assignment was weak (E-value above 1e-6), the CDR3 was missing, or the read contained stop codons, out-of-frame junctions, or ambiguous translated residues. A V3J clonotype was defined by an identical inferred V gene, J gene, and CDR3 amino acid sequence. The percentage overlap between two repertoires was calculated by dividing the number of shared unique clonotypes by the size of the smaller repertoire. Three approaches were used to assess repertoire richness: RTK rarefaction, the Chao1 estimator, and Recon v2.1 estimates of unobserved clonotypes. OLGA was used to compute generation probabilities for all TCRbeta clonotypes that the gDNA method yielded from a handful of donors. In TCRdb, the immuneACCESS table is reduced to in-frame sequences with V and J assigned. These tables do not hold every clone; where another copy was compared, an unresolved V gene accounts for under half, and the others remain unexplained. The V and J calls and the clone size are those of that table, but D and trimming were determined from the DNA. The sample table lists approximately 740,000 clones, about 92% of them with a count of one. Together, the top ten hold more than 20% of the sample.

Study-wide conclusions, independent of this receptor: Sharing across a few donors was observed for about 5% of naive CD4, 3% to 4% of naive CD8, roughly 2.4% of memory CD4, and 0.4% of memory CD8 clonotypes. Even with the large sequencing depth, rarefaction of the sorted-subset datasets indicated that sequencing was incomplete. Only blood was sampled, and tissue TCR repertoires likely differ from those in blood. The genetic and exposure-history diversity represented was limited by the small number of donors. Pairwise subsampling led to the expectation that sequencing depth would affect the degree of clonotype sharing among donors. Compared with non-shared clonotypes, the clonotypes found in all four sorted-subset donors had higher generation probabilities. Larger estimated clonotype richness was generally found for naive subsets than for memory subsets.

For the CD8 naive samples, CD45RO-negative cells were positively selected for CCR7, yielding a CD45RA+CCR7+ population from which TemRA cells were excluded. Donors were healthy HIV-negative adults with no recently reported acute infections or vaccinations. All donors were Caucasian adults living in Nashville, Tennessee, USA. Blood was collected by leukapheresis, and PBMCs were isolated by Ficoll-Histopaque density gradient centrifugation and then cryopreserved in liquid nitrogen vapor phase. Analytical flow cytometry was used to check the purity and quantity of every magnetically sorted T cell population. Genomic DNA was isolated from each sorted fraction and quantified by UV absorbance on a Nanodrop 2000c.

Sequencing input: naive CD8+ T cells sorted from blood. What this sample's cell subset or site label stands for: CD45RA+CCR7+. The receptor's source is a man younger than 45 in good health. Recombination joined TRBV10-1 with TRBJ2-2; TRBD1 might be the D gene, on 5 matching bases. The nucleotides read TGCGCCAGCAGTGAGTCCCATTCAGGGCCCACCGGGGAGCTGTTTTTT. It specifies CASSESHSGPTGELFF.